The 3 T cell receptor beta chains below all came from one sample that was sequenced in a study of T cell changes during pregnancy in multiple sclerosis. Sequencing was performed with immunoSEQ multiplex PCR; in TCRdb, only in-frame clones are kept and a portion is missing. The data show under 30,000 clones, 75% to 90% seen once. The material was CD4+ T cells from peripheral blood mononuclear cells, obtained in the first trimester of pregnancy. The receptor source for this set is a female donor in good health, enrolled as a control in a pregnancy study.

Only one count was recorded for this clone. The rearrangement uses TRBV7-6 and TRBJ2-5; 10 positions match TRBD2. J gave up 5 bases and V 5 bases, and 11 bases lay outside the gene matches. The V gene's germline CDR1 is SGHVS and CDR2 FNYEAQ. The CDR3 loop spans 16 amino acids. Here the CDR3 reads CASSVSSGSNSETQYF. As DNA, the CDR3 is TGTGCCAGCAGCGTATCTAGCGGGAGTAATTCGGAGACCCAGTACTTC.

CDR3 in DNA: TGTGCCAGCAGCTTGTTCACAGGGGAAGGGATAAGCTCTGGAAACACCATATATTTT. Its translation is CASSLFTGEGISSGNTIYF. The rearrangement uses TRBV5-8 and TRBJ1-3; 7 nucleotides match TRBD1. Germline CDR1 is SGHTS and CDR2 is YDEGEE. V shed 1 base, J shed 0 bases, and the junction held 13 bases outside the gene matches. CDR3 length: 19 amino acids.

The CDR3 DNA is TGTGCCACCAGCAGGGCAGGGGGAAGCACAGATACGCAGTATTTT. Encoded protein: CATSRAGGSTDTQYF. The J gene is TRBJ2-3, the V gene TRBV15; TRBD1 agrees at 7 bases. This CDR3 has 15 amino acids. V shed 3 bases, J shed 0 bases, and the junction held 3 bases outside the gene matches. CDR1 and CDR2 from the germline V gene are LNHNV and YYDKDF (reference sequence).